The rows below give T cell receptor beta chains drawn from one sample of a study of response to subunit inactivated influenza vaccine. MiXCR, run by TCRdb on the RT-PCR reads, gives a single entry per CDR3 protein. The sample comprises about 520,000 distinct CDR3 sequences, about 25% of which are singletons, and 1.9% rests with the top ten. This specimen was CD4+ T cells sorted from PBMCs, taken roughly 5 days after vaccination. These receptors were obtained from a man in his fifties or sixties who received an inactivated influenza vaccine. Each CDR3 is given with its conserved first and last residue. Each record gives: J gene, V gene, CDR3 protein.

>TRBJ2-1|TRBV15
CATSPTGDYNEQFF
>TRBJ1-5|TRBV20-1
CSAIPDIDNQPQHF
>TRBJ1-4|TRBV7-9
CASSLAPEPLEKLFF
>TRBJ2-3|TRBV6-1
CASGRAGGPPDTQYF
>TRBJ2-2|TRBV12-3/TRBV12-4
CASSSQINTGELFF
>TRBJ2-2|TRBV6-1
CASRTIAGGRNTGELFF
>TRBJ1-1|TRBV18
CASSPRPGMNTEAFF
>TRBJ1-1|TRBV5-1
CASSLGAVMNTEAFF
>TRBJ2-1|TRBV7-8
CASSLRRLAGGGNEQFF
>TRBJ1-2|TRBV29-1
CSVDLGYYGYTF
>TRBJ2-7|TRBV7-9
CASSLSSGGNEQYF
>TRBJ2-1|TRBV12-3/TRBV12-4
CASSQGLAGRDEQFF
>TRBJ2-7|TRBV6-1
CASSQASGWTSYEQYF
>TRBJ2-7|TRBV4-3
CASSLGNSYEQYF
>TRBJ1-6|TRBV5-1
CASSLEGAQALHF
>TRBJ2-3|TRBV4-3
CASSQEVSMTGDTDTQYF
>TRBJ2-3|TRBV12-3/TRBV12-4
CASSLPAGATDTQYF
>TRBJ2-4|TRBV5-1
CASSFGGPTKNIQYF
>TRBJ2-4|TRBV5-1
CASSSLLAGGAKNIQYF
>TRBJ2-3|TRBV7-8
CASSLDSDTQYF
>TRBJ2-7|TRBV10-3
CAIRGQGSEQYF
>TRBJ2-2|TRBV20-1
CSARDLQGTGELFF
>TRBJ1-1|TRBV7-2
CASSLGSLRTEAFF
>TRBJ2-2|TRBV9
CASSVARTGELFF